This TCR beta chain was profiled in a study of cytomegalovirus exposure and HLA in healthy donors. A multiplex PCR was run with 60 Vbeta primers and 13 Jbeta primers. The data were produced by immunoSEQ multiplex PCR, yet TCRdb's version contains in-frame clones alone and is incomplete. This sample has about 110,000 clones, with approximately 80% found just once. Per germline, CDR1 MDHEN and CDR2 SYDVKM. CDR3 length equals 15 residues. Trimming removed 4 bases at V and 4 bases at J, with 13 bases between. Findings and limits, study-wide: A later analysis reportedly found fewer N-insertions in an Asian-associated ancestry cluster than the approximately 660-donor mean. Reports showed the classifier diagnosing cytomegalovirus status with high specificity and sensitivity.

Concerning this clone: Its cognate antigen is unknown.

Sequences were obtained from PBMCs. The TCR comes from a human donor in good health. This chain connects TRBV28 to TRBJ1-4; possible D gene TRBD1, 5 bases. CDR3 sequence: CASSYGDSRNEKLFF. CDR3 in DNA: TGTGCCAGCAGTTATGGAGACAGTCGTAATGAAAAACTGTTTTTT.